This TCR beta chain derives from a study of graft-versus-host responses after intestinal transplantation. Across the whole study: The study gave all recipients anti-thymocyte globulin induction, then tacrolimus and steroids for about 3 years. Study-wide findings and caveats: Some patients had graft-donor T cell macrochimerism, and their allografts showed high graft-versus-host to host-versus-graft clonal ratios.

In regard to this clone: Its target is unknown.

The table came from immunoSEQ multiplex PCR; TCRdb's copy has only in-frame clones and leaves some out. The table lists some 26,000 clones, approximately 95% of them singletons, with 0.4% to 0.65% in the top ten. Deletions cut 5 bases from V and 1 base from J, with 9 bases between. Germline loops: CDR1 SGHNT, CDR2 YYREEE (reference sequence). The CDR3 is 13 residues long. The chain carries TRBV5-4 and TRBJ1-1; D gene unclear. Source: PBMCs, taken 156 days after intestinal transplant. The TCR sequence derives from a human patient who received an intestinal transplant, so some T cells may come from the graft donor. The CDR3 sequence is CASRTGGNTEAFF. CDR3 DNA sequence: TGTGCCAGCAGGACGGGAGGGAACACTGAAGCTTTCTTT.